This T cell receptor beta chain was sequenced during a study of beta chain features in type 1 diabetes (dated by TCRdb to 2016 to 2019). For context, the study as a whole: No differences in mean age, gender distribution, total cell number or subset yield were found between patients and healthy donors. In the study, TCRB repertoires of sorted circulating CD4+ T cell subsets from recently diagnosed type 1 diabetes patients were compared with those of matched healthy donors. Whereas all 30 or so donors provided naive and central memory subsets, regulatory and stem cell-like memory subsets were isolated from just 8 patients and roughly 8 healthy donors. A total of some 100,000,000 sorted cells were examined across all samples, and a strong correlation was observed between cell number per subset and RNA yield. Results and caveats for the whole study, not just this receptor: Shorter templates might be favored by PCR, yet because patient and control samples were amplified and corrected together, any such skew would affect both groups equally. Sequencing cDNA rather than genomic DNA could over-represent highly expressing activated cells, although activation and CD3 levels did not differ between groups. Fewer insertions and more nucleotide deletions at VDJ recombination sites were observed in patients with type 1 diabetes, implying thymic rearrangement abnormalities. The naive, central memory and regulatory TCRB repertoires appeared to resemble one another more closely among patients than among healthy donors. Because the HLA sub-analyses included only small numbers of individuals, any influence of HLA type on TCRB rearrangement was left unresolved. In all four CD4+ subsets, TCRB CDR3 length was moderately but significantly shorter in type 1 diabetes patients.

Each donor gave one peripheral blood draw, roughly 0.11 L on average, collected into heparinised tubes. A BD FACSAria II was used to sort naive, central memory, regulatory and stem cell-like memory CD4+ T cells with a panel that included CD45RO, CCR7, CD25, CD127, CD95 and CD27. All sorted populations exceeded 95% purity. Right away, PBMCs were isolated by Lymphoprep density gradient centrifugation and were stained directly, with no culture step. So that batch effects would be minimized, each experiment stained and sorted samples in pairs, pairing one healthy donor with one patient. The High Capacity cDNA Reverse Transcription Kit was used to reverse transcribe all of the isolated RNA, meaning that expressed TCRB transcripts were what got sequenced. Deep immunoSEQ sequencing was applied to naive, central memory and regulatory T cell samples, giving an average of about 3.7 million total reads per sample. After sorted cells were lysed in RLT buffer, RNA was extracted with DNase-treated RNeasy Micro or Mini kits, with the choice depending on cell number. To prevent cross-contamination, every cell subset was processed on its own, while patient and healthy donor samples were processed together. Using the immunoSEQ multiplex PCR, TCRB sequences were amplified from cDNA into 87-bp fragments spanning the CDR3 region. The amplicons were sequenced using the Illumina HiSeq platform. Per the source publication's procedure: PCR bias was corrected computationally using synthetic template baselines, and reads within Hamming distance 2 were collapsed, with unmergeable singletons discarded. Reads were aligned to IMGT to assign V, D and J genes, CDR3 length, and insertions or deletions at six rearrangement sites. Within each subset, clonotype counts were normalized to sorted cell number, and only after that were true diversity and Gini coefficients computed with the tcR R package. Repertoire sharing was quantified using the overlap coefficient calculated on TCRB nucleotide sequences. Out-of-frame TCRB sequences from naive cells were analyzed as a proxy for the pre-selection repertoire. TCRdb provides this immuneACCESS table in a form limited to in-frame rearrangements. Some clones are lacking; in checked studies, under half of them reflect an unresolved V gene, and why the rest are absent is not known. V and J calls plus clone size are reproduced from that table; the DNA served to infer D and trimming. This sample gives around 300,000 clones in total; over 14% of them show up just once. Of the sample, around 0.015% falls within the top ten clones.

The CDR3 spans 14 residues, from the cysteine through the phenylalanine. The read is trimmed to its CDR3 DNA, 42 bases read in frame from base 1. Sequences SGHNT (CDR1) and YYREEE (CDR2) are obtained from the germline V gene (reference sequence). Trimming leaves V shorter by 3 bases and J shorter by 3 bases, with the junction holding 1 base beyond the gene matches. This clone has just a few counts. The antigen it recognizes is unknown. One base away there is no much larger clone; base qualities are not given. The specimen sequenced was naive CD4+ T cells from blood. The meaning of the sample's cell subset or site label: true naive CD4+ T cells. The sequence came from a man younger than 30 with type 1 diabetes. The chain was built from TRBV5-4 and TRBJ2-5; 11 bases in the middle match TRBD2. The CDR3 region has the sequence CASSSGLAEETQYF. The sequence in DNA is TGTGCCAGCAGCTCGGGACTAGCGGAAGAGACCCAGTACTTC.